This TCR beta chain was captured by sequencing in a study of T-cell reconstitution after alpha-beta-depleted transplantation in children. TCRbeta library construction was performed incorporating unique molecular identifiers. TCRdb itself ran the PCR reads through MiXCR, one entry per CDR3 protein. The table has some 350,000 distinct CDR3 sequences, 10% seen once. The input for sequencing was PBMCs from the stem cell graft donor, taken from the stem cell graft. This TCR came from a human donor who donated a stem cell graft to a child with acute lymphoblastic leukemia.

The CDR3 nucleotides are TGTGCCAGCAGTTACGTGGACAGAGACTATGGCTACACCTTC. This sequence encodes CASSYVDRDYGYTF. The chain couples TRBV6-2 or TRBV6-3 to TRBJ1-2, with a weak D call TRBD1 (6 bases). Germline V gene data show CDR1 as MNHEY and CDR2 as SVGEGT. The CDR3 runs 14 residues. V lost 2 bases and J lost 3, with 10 bases in between.